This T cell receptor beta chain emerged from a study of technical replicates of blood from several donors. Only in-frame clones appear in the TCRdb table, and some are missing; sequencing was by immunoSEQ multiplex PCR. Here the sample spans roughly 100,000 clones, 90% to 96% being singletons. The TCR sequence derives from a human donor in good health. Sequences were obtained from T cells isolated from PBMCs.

CDR3 region: CAWTKGVITDTQYF. The CDR3 DNA reads TGTGCCTGGACCAAAGGGGTGATCACAGATACGCAGTATTTT. The rearrangement uses TRBV30 and TRBJ2-3, with a tentative D call TRBD1 (5 bases). The V gene lost 4 bases and the J gene lost 2 bases, with 13 bases spanning the gap. CDR1 is GTSNPN, CDR2 SVGIG, per germline (reference sequence). The CDR3 spans 14 residues. Together with reference TRBV30 and TRBJ2-3, the CDR3 gives the full variable domain: SQTIHQWPATLVQPVGSPLSLECTVEGTSNPNLYWYRQAAGRGLQLLFYSVGIGQISSEVPQNLSASRPQDRQFILSSKKLLLSDSGFYLCAWTKGVITDTQYFGPGTRLTVL.